Listed below are T cell receptor beta chains from one sample, sequenced in a study of Ad26.COV2.S vaccination and SARS-CoV-2 variants. Sequencing used immunoSEQ multiplex PCR; TCRdb keeps in-frame clones, though not all of them. Of some 250,000 clones detected, roughly 90% appear once; the ten largest clones hold approximately 12%. The input for sequencing was peripheral blood, taken in a trial of Ad26.COV2.S vaccine versus placebo. Receptors were obtained from a person between 18 and 65 years old who received the Ad26.COV2.S COVID-19 vaccine or a placebo. The CDR3 runs from the conserved cysteine through the conserved F or W. Fields, in order: V gene, J gene, D gene, clone size, CDR3 protein, CDR3 DNA. D genes are given only for firm matches. Size is omitted from some rows. Given values are once, few, many or a class for expanded clones.

v_call: TRBV18; j_call: TRBJ2-7; d_call: .; clone_size: .; cdr3_aa: CASSPTPGARGYEQYF; cdr3_nt: TGTGCCAGCTCACCCACCCCCGGGGCTCGGGGATACGAGCAGTACTTC
v_call: TRBV14; j_call: TRBJ1-2; d_call: TRBD1; clone_size: .; cdr3_aa: CASSQVGRQGCIDYGYTF; cdr3_nt: TGTGCCAGCAGCCAAGTAGGCCGACAGGGTTGCATAGACTATGGCTACACCTTC
v_call: TRBV5-4; j_call: TRBJ2-1; d_call: .; clone_size: few; cdr3_aa: CASSPGEGVGYNEQFF; cdr3_nt: TGTGCCAGCAGCCCCGGAGAGGGGGTTGGTTACAATGAGCAGTTCTTC
v_call: TRBV6-1; j_call: TRBJ1-2; d_call: .; clone_size: .; cdr3_aa: CASSEAGGSYGYTF; cdr3_nt: TGTGCCAGCAGTGAAGCTGGAGGGAGCTATGGCTACACCTTC
v_call: TRBV15; j_call: TRBJ1-1; d_call: .; clone_size: .; cdr3_aa: CATSRDRGGTEAFF; cdr3_nt: TGTGCCACCAGCAGAGACAGGGGTGGTACTGAAGCTTTCTTT
v_call: TRBV11-3; j_call: TRBJ2-1; d_call: TRBD2; clone_size: .; cdr3_aa: CASTAGGRFRNEQFF; cdr3_nt: TGTGCCAGCACCGCGGGCGGGAGGTTTCGCAATGAGCAGTTCTTC
v_call: TRBV6-2/TRBV6-3; j_call: TRBJ1-5; d_call: .; clone_size: .; cdr3_aa: CASSYREGQPQHF; cdr3_nt: TGTGCCAGCAGTTACAGGGAGGGTCAGCCCCAGCATTTT
v_call: TRBV7-9; j_call: TRBJ1-2; d_call: TRBD1; clone_size: .; cdr3_aa: CASSLLDRAHDYGYTF; cdr3_nt: TGTGCCAGCAGCTTACTCGACAGGGCCCACGACTATGGCTACACCTTC
v_call: TRBV18; j_call: TRBJ1-1; d_call: .; clone_size: .; cdr3_aa: CASSPGVVEAFF; cdr3_nt: TGTGCCAGCTCACCGGGGGTGGTGGAGGCTTTCTTT
v_call: TRBV5-4; j_call: TRBJ2-5; d_call: TRBD1; clone_size: .; cdr3_aa: CASSSGQGRETQYF; cdr3_nt: TGTGCCAGCAGCTCCGGACAGGGGAGAGAGACCCAGTACTTC
v_call: TRBV7-2; j_call: TRBJ2-7; d_call: .; clone_size: .; cdr3_aa: CASSLFPDRPNHEQYF; cdr3_nt: TGTGCCAGCAGCTTATTTCCCGACAGGCCCAACCACGAGCAGTACTTC
v_call: TRBV21-1; j_call: TRBJ2-3; d_call: .; clone_size: few; cdr3_aa: CASSKPWTSGSTDTQYF; cdr3_nt: TGTGCCAGCAGCAAACCTTGGACTAGCGGGAGCACAGATACGCAGTATTTT
v_call: TRBV27; j_call: TRBJ2-7; d_call: .; clone_size: once; cdr3_aa: CASSMGYEQYF; cdr3_nt: TGTGCCAGCTCTATGGGTTACGAGCAGTACTTC
v_call: TRBV6-5; j_call: TRBJ1-1; d_call: .; clone_size: .; cdr3_aa: CASSSLQILNTEAFF; cdr3_nt: TGTGCCAGCAGTTCCCTACAGATCTTGAACACTGAAGCTTTCTTT
v_call: TRBV6-5; j_call: TRBJ2-7; d_call: .; clone_size: .; cdr3_aa: CASSYQDSYEQYF; cdr3_nt: TGTGCCAGCAGTTACCAAGACTCCTACGAGCAGTACTTC
v_call: TRBV7-9; j_call: TRBJ1-1; d_call: TRBD1; clone_size: .; cdr3_aa: CASSQGVGDTEAFF; cdr3_nt: TGTGCCAGCAGCCAGGGGGTTGGGGACACTGAAGCTTTCTTT
v_call: TRBV6-5; j_call: TRBJ2-7; d_call: .; clone_size: once; cdr3_aa: CASRKSGTPSYEQYF; cdr3_nt: TGTGCCAGCAGGAAGTCCGGGACTCCATCCTACGAGCAGTACTTC
v_call: TRBV29-1; j_call: TRBJ2-3; d_call: .; clone_size: .; cdr3_aa: CSVVPTDTQYF; cdr3_nt: TGCAGCGTTGTTCCCACAGATACGCAGTATTTT
v_call: TRBV19; j_call: TRBJ1-1; d_call: TRBD1; clone_size: .; cdr3_aa: CASSKGTGGNTEAFF; cdr3_nt: TGTGCCAGTAGTAAGGGGACAGGGGGGAACACTGAAGCTTTCTTT
v_call: TRBV10-3; j_call: TRBJ1-3; d_call: TRBD1; clone_size: .; cdr3_aa: CAISELQGASGNTIYF; cdr3_nt: TGTGCCATCAGTGAGCTACAGGGGGCGTCGGGAAACACCATATATTTT
v_call: TRBV9; j_call: TRBJ2-5; d_call: TRBD2; clone_size: .; cdr3_aa: CASSVGASGSTAETQYF; cdr3_nt: TGTGCCAGCAGCGTAGGGGCTAGCGGGAGTACCGCAGAGACCCAGTACTTC
v_call: TRBV24-1; j_call: TRBJ2-3; d_call: .; clone_size: .; cdr3_aa: CATSDTLHGGSSTDTQYF; cdr3_nt: TGTGCCACCAGTGACACCCTCCATGGGGGGTCTAGCACAGATACGCAGTATTTT
v_call: TRBV2; j_call: TRBJ2-1; d_call: TRBD2; clone_size: .; cdr3_aa: CASRGGAGVGEQFF; cdr3_nt: TGTGCCAGCAGGGGGGGAGCGGGAGTGGGTGAGCAGTTCTTC
v_call: TRBV29-1; j_call: TRBJ2-7; d_call: TRBD1; clone_size: once; cdr3_aa: CSVGGTGGYEQYF; cdr3_nt: TGCAGCGTGGGAGGGACAGGGGGCTACGAGCAGTACTTC
v_call: TRBV6-1; j_call: TRBJ1-1; d_call: .; clone_size: few; cdr3_aa: CASSVRGFDMNTEAFF; cdr3_nt: TGTGCCAGCAGTGTCAGGGGCTTCGATATGAACACTGAAGCTTTCTTT
v_call: TRBV3-1/TRBV3-2; j_call: TRBJ1-2; d_call: .; clone_size: .; cdr3_aa: CASSRFADYGYTF; cdr3_nt: TGTGCCAGCAGCCGGTTCGCTGACTATGGCTACACCTTC
v_call: TRBV11-2; j_call: TRBJ2-1; d_call: .; clone_size: .; cdr3_aa: CASSPGPGPYNEQFF; cdr3_nt: TGTGCCAGCAGCCCGGGGCCAGGCCCATACAATGAGCAGTTCTTC
v_call: TRBV6-5; j_call: TRBJ1-4; d_call: TRBD1; clone_size: .; cdr3_aa: CASSYFPGGGNEKLFF; cdr3_nt: TGTGCCAGCAGTTACTTTCCAGGGGGCGGGAATGAAAAACTGTTTTTT
v_call: TRBV5-1; j_call: TRBJ2-3; d_call: .; clone_size: .; cdr3_aa: CASSSTLSLAMSDTQYF; cdr3_nt: TGCGCCAGCAGCTCGACCCTATCGCTAGCCATGTCAGATACGCAGTATTTT
v_call: TRBV4-2; j_call: TRBJ2-3; d_call: .; clone_size: .; cdr3_aa: CASSLRLASTDTQYF; cdr3_nt: TGTGCCAGCAGCCTGAGGCTGGCTAGCACAGATACGCAGTATTTT
v_call: TRBV27; j_call: TRBJ1-5; d_call: .; clone_size: .; cdr3_aa: CASSTGTNSNQPQHF; cdr3_nt: TGTGCCAGCAGTACCGGGACAAATAGCAATCAGCCCCAGCATTTT
v_call: TRBV9; j_call: TRBJ2-7; d_call: TRBD1; clone_size: .; cdr3_aa: CASSVEGQGAYEQYF; cdr3_nt: TGTGCCAGCAGCGTAGAAGGACAGGGTGCCTACGAGCAGTACTTC